The text below deals with one TCR beta chain. Its antigen remains unknown. This sample is part of a study of T cell responses to AZD1222 COVID-19 vaccine. Study-level findings and limits: Receipt of two AZD1222 doses was followed by a rise in Spike-specific TCR breadth and depth. The span of vaccine-associated CD4 TCRs extended across spike, with dominance at 160-218 and 743-854. Of spike-specific TCRs, nearly half reportedly target regions left unmutated in variants.

The protocol was immunoSEQ multiplex PCR, while the TCRdb copy is restricted to in-frame clones and leaves out a portion. The table lists some 200,000 clones, more than 75% of them singletons. The CDR3 loop spans 16 amino acids. V dropped 5 bases and J dropped 5; count of bases not matched to a gene: 12. Germline V gene lookup returns CDR1 SEHNR and CDR2 FQNEAQ (reference sequence). Researchers grouped second doses given at about 4 or about 12 weeks into one pool. The V gene is TRBV7-9, the J gene TRBJ2-3; 8 nucleotides agree with TRBD1. The receptor was derived from an adult who received the AZD1222 COVID-19 vaccine. The input for sequencing was peripheral blood, taken 28 days after the second AZD1222 dose. CDR3 sequence (DNA): TGTGCCAGCAGCAGCCGCGGGCGGACAGGGCTAGATACGCAGTATTTT. Protein: CASSSRGRTGLDTQYF.